These 30 T cell receptor beta chains originate from one sample sequenced in a study of blood T cell repertoires in COVID-19 (TCRdb year 2020). Libraries were constructed by the immunoSEQ multiplex PCR assay. The clones in this table, taken by TCRdb from immuneACCESS, are in-frame only. Not every clone is retained; where verified, under half of the shortfall comes from an unresolved V gene, and the cause of the rest is unknown. This sample is represented by around 500,000 clones; approximately 87% of them were singletons. The ten largest clonotypes hold 1.5% to 2% of the sample. Sequencing was carried out using PBMCs or T cells enriched from blood (not recorded which). The receptor source for this set is a middle-aged woman who had recovered from COVID-19.

The chain joins TRBV15 to TRBJ2-7; 12 bases agree with TRBD2. Germline V lookup: CDR1 LNHNV, CDR2 YYDKDF (reference sequence). There are 15 residues in the CDR3. Trimming removed 4 bases from V and 4 bases from J; junction bases left unmatched: 5. In DNA, the CDR3 is TGTGCCACCAGCACAGTGACTAGCGGGAGTTACGAGCAGTACTTC. Amino acid sequence: CATSTVTSGSYEQYF.

This chain connects TRBV27 to TRBJ1-1; D gene ambiguous. In germline, CDR1 is MNHEY, CDR2 SMNVEV (reference sequence). This CDR3 spans 12 amino acids. The V gene lost 6 bases and the J gene lost 5 bases, with 10 bases spanning the gap. CDR3 residues: CASRLRETEAFF. In nucleotides, the CDR3 is TGTGCCAGCAGACTTCGGGAAACTGAAGCTTTCTTT.

The J gene is TRBJ1-1, the V gene TRBV19; 7 bases are a match to TRBD1. J was trimmed by 4 bases and V by 7 bases; bases with no gene match: 9. Germline assignment: CDR1 LNHDA and CDR2 SQIVND (reference sequence). The CDR3 has 14 residues. For the CDR3, the DNA is TGTGCCAGTATCCCCGACAGGGTGGCCACTGAAGCTTTCTTT. This codes for CASIPDRVATEAFF.

The rearrangement links TRBV19 to TRBJ2-7, with a possible D match to TRBD2 (6 bases). CDR3 size: 14 residues. The V end lost 10 bases, the J end lost 0 bases, and 16 bases lay between the germline ends. In germline, CDR1 is LNHDA, CDR2 SQIVND (reference sequence). The CDR3 loop reads CATASTGSSYEQYF. CDR3 in DNA: TGTGCCACCGCTTCCACCGGGAGCTCCTACGAGCAGTACTTC.

The chain employs TRBV29-1 and TRBJ2-3; TRBD2 matches 7 bases. The CDR3 covers 12 residues. The germline CDR1 and CDR2 sequences are SQVTM and ANQGSEA. V lost 5 bases and J lost 6; bases outside the gene matches: 5. The CDR3 DNA sequence: TGCAGCGTTTCTGCGGGAGAGGATACGCAGTATTTT. It specifies CSVSAGEDTQYF.

The CDR3 DNA sequence: TGTGCCAGCAGCTACCTCGGGGGGGAGAACACTGAAGCTTTCTTT. Translation gives CASSYLGGENTEAFF. V usage is TRBV5-8 and J usage is TRBJ1-1; TRBD1 is a possible D gene (5 bases). V dropped 3 bases and J dropped 1 base, with 13 bases sitting between them. The CDR3 has 15 residues. Germline V CDR1 and CDR2: SGHTS, YDEGEE.

V and J are TRBV3-1 (or the pseudogene TRBV3-2) and TRBJ1-1; D possibly corresponds to TRBD1 (5 bases). CDR1 is LGHDT, CDR2 YNNKEL, per germline (reference sequence). The CDR3 sequence is 13 residues long. V was trimmed by 1 base and J by 10 bases, leaving 13 bases between them. The CDR3 coding sequence is TGTGCCAGCAGCCAAGTGACAGCCTTCGGAGCTTTCTTT. It encodes CASSQVTAFGAFF.

The chain links TRBV28 to TRBJ1-6; TRBD1 might be the D (5 bases). The CDR3 covers 17 residues. Germline CDR1 and CDR2: MDHEN and SYDVKM. V shed 4 bases and J shed 6 bases, with 19 bases lying between them. The DNA for the CDR3 is TGTGCCAGCAGTTCCGGTGCCCGAGGCAGGGTTAATTCACCCCTCCACTTT. It yields the protein CASSSGARGRVNSPLHF.

The chain joins TRBV7-9 to TRBJ2-1, with D perhaps matching TRBD2 (6 bases). V was cut by 4 bases and J by 8 bases, with 12 bases left in between. Germline loops: CDR1 SEHNR, CDR2 FQNEAQ (reference sequence). CDR3 length: 13 residues. The CDR3 is CASSSASVDEQFF. The CDR3 coding sequence is TGTGCCAGCAGCTCCGCTAGCGTCGATGAGCAGTTCTTC.

V gene TRBV4-3 combines with J gene TRBJ2-7; a weak D match, TRBD2 (6 bases). Trimming shortened V by 2 bases and J by 6 bases, and 11 bases separated the two germline ends. The CDR3 extends over 13 amino acids. The germline gives CDR1 LGHNA, CDR2 YSLEER. The CDR3, as DNA: TGCGCCAGCAGCCAATCCGCCGGGGGCGAGCAGTACTTC. Translating gives CASSQSAGGEQYF.

This clone occurred a few times. V and J are TRBV30 and TRBJ1-5; weak D call: TRBD1 (5 bases). Germline CDR1 GTSNPN, CDR2 SVGIG (reference sequence). V was cut by 5 bases and J by 2 bases, with 13 bases left in between. This CDR3 contains 14 residues. The CDR3 region is CAWAGTSGNQPQHF. The CDR3 bases are TGTGCCTGGGCAGGGACTAGCGGCAATCAGCCCCAGCATTTT. Looking up the rest from reference TRBV30 and TRBJ1-5 gives the full variable domain: SQTIHQWPATLVQPVGSPLSLECTVEGTSNPNLYWYRQAAGRGLQLLFYSVGIGQISSEVPQNLSASRPQDRQFILSSKKLLLSDSGFYLCAWAGTSGNQPQHFGDGTRLSIL.

V usage is TRBV11-3 and J usage is TRBJ2-2; a weak D match, TRBD1 (6 bases). Between the trimmed V and J ends, which lost 4 bases and 3 bases, there was a span of 15 bases. This CDR3 has 16 residues. Germline V CDR1 and CDR2: SGHNT, YENEEA. The CDR3 spells CASSYTTGTYTGELFF. The CDR3 nucleotides read TGTGCCAGCAGCTATACGACAGGAACCTACACCGGGGAGCTGTTTTTT.

The chain links TRBV7-9 to TRBJ2-7; 10 positions match TRBD1. From germline, CDR1 is SEHNR and CDR2 FQNEAQ (reference sequence). The CDR3 covers 15 residues. Trimming removed 4 bases from V and 4 bases from J; junction bases left unmatched: 7. Written as DNA, the CDR3 is TGTGCCAGCAGCTCTGTCGGGACAGGGGCTTACGAGCAGTACTTC. Translation gives CASSSVGTGAYEQYF.

This chain joins TRBV18 and TRBJ2-1; TRBD2 agrees at 10 bases. CDR3 size: 19 residues. V shed 2 bases, J shed 1 base, and the junction held 11 bases outside the gene matches. Germline assignment: CDR1 KGHSH and CDR2 LQKENI. The CDR3 DNA is TGTGCCAGCTCACCAGGGCTAGCGGGAGACTTTCGGTCCTACAATGAGCAGTTCTTC. Its translation: CASSPGLAGDFRSYNEQFF.

The chain uses TRBV10-2 and TRBJ2-3; possibly TRBD1 for D (5 bases). CDR1 and CDR2 from the germline V gene are WSHSY and SAAADI. CDR3 length: 15 amino acids. The V end was cut by 2 bases, the J end by 6 bases, with 15 bases between. CDR3 nucleotides: TGCGCCAGCAGTGAGGACAGATCTTCCCTTGATACGCAGTATTTT. It translates to CASSEDRSSLDTQYF.

This chain uses TRBV27 with TRBJ1-1; 9 bases line up with TRBD1. Germline loops: CDR1 MNHEY, CDR2 SMNVEV (reference sequence). This CDR3 contains 15 residues. Unmatched junction bases numbered 15, after V lost 5 bases and J lost 11 bases. CDR3 DNA sequence: TGTGCCAGCAGTCCTGGGGACAGGGCAAGGTCATTGGCTTTCTTT. Protein sequence: CASSPGDRARSLAFF.

This chain connects TRBV2 to TRBJ2-2; TRBD1 matches 9 bases. With V trimmed by 2 bases and J by 7 bases, 8 bases remained unmatched. The CDR3 is 16 residues long. Germline assignment: CDR1 SNHLY and CDR2 FYNNEI. The CDR3 protein is CASSETGGEPGGELFF. CDR3 DNA sequence: TGTGCCAGCAGTGAAACAGGGGGCGAGCCGGGCGGGGAGCTGTTTTTT.

The chain links TRBV7-9 to TRBJ1-5; possible D gene TRBD1, 5 bases. The germline gives CDR1 SEHNR, CDR2 FQNEAQ (reference sequence). Trimming stripped 5 bases from V and 2 bases from J, with 16 bases between. The CDR3 is 16 amino acids. As DNA, the CDR3 is TGTGCCAGCAGCACCGGAGCAGGGTTTGGCAATCAGCCCCAGCATTTT. Amino acids: CASSTGAGFGNQPQHF. The full variable domain, rest sourced from reference TRBV7-9 and TRBJ1-5, is DTGVSQNPRHKITKRGQNVTFRCDPISEHNRLYWYRQTLGQGPEFLTYFQNEAQLEKSRLLSDRFSAERPKGSFSTLEIQRTEQGDSAMYLCASSTGAGFGNQPQHFGDGTRLSIL.

The chain couples TRBV27 to TRBJ2-7, with D perhaps TRBD1 (7 bases). The CDR3 contains 15 residues. V dropped 6 bases and J dropped 2 bases, with 17 bases sitting between them. CDR1 is MNHEY and CDR2 is SMNVEV in the germline V gene (reference sequence). The CDR3 DNA follows: TGTGCCAGCAGCACAGGGGCCTGGGAGGCCTACGAGCAGTACTTC. Amino acids: CASSTGAWEAYEQYF.

The rearrangement joins TRBV27 to TRBJ2-1, with TRBD2 matching 11 bases. V lost 5 bases and J lost 4; bases outside the gene matches: 4. The CDR3 is made up of 15 amino acids. The germline V gene has CDR1 MNHEY and CDR2 SMNVEV (reference sequence). CDR3 sequence: CASSKGLADYNEQFF. The CDR3 coding sequence is TGTGCCAGCAGTAAGGGACTAGCGGATTACAATGAGCAGTTCTTC.

This rearrangement joins TRBV11-2 to TRBJ2-3; a possible D gene is TRBD2 (6 bases). CDR3 length equals 15 residues. The V end was cut by 10 bases, the J end by 0 bases, with 17 bases between. Germline V gives CDR1 SGHAT, CDR2 FQNNGV. The CDR3, as DNA: TGTGCCACCCATGGGGGGACGTATAGCACAGATACGCAGTATTTT. Translation: CATHGGTYSTDTQYF. The full variable domain, completed using reference TRBV11-2 and TRBJ2-3, is EAGVAQSPRYKIIEKRQSVAFWCNPISGHATLYWYQQILGQGPKLLIQFQNNGVVDDSQLPKDRFSAERLKGVDSTLKIQPAKLEDSAVYLCATHGGTYSTDTQYFGPGTRLTVL.

The genes are TRBV9 and TRBJ2-3; 10 bases line up with TRBD1. Trimming removed 0 bases from V and 6 bases from J; junction bases left unmatched: 7. The CDR3 is made up of 16 amino acids. Germline values: CDR1 SGDLS, CDR2 YYNGEE. The DNA of the CDR3 is TGTGCCAGCAGCGTAGCGGGGACAGGGGTCATGGATACGCAGTATTTT. Amino acids: CASSVAGTGVMDTQYF.

This clone came up a few times. V and J are TRBV5-6 and TRBJ2-1, with 13 bases fitting TRBD2. Germline V lookup: CDR1 SGHDT, CDR2 YYEEEE. The CDR3 is 17 residues long. The ends lost 3 bases at V and 5 bases at J; junction bases unmatched: 8. The CDR3 sequence is CASSSGTSGIINNEQFF. CDR3 DNA sequence: TGTGCCAGCAGCTCAGGGACTAGCGGGATCATAAACAATGAGCAGTTCTTC.

This clone was detected only a few times. The J gene is TRBJ1-2, the V gene TRBV19; TRBD1 is a possible D gene (6 bases). Deletions cut 5 bases from V and 3 bases from J, with 19 bases between. This CDR3 region has 16 residues. Germline V gives CDR1 LNHDA, CDR2 SQIVND (reference sequence). The CDR3 nucleotides are TGTGCCAGTAGTTTTGTCAACAGGGTATCTGACTATGGCTACACCTTC. Encoded protein: CASSFVNRVSDYGYTF.

This chain connects TRBV5-4 to TRBJ1-6; 7 bases map to TRBD1. CDR3 length: 17 amino acids. Germline assignment: CDR1 SGHNT and CDR2 YYREEE (reference sequence). After removal of 4 bases from V and 7 bases from J, the junction contained 14 bases not matched to a gene. This chain's CDR3 is CASSKGQPNNWNSPLHF. CDR3 in DNA: TGTGCCAGCAGCAAGGGACAGCCAAACAATTGGAATTCACCCCTCCACTTT.

This clone came up once. CDR3 residues: CASSEIGQGGELFF. The CDR3 bases are TGCGCCAGCAGCGAGATAGGGCAGGGTGGGGAGCTGTTTTTT. The chain combines TRBV5-1 with TRBJ2-2; tentatively, D is TRBD1 (5 bases). The CDR3 contains 14 residues. Germline loops: CDR1 SGHRS, CDR2 YFSETQ. The germline V and J ends were trimmed by 4 bases and 8 bases, with 15 bases remaining between them.

This clone is a singleton in its sample. The chain uses TRBV5-4 and TRBJ2-1, with 12 positions matching TRBD2. The CDR3 totals 16 residues. Looked up from germline, CDR1 is SGHNT and CDR2 is YYREEE (reference sequence). The J segment lost 4 bases and the V segment lost 2 bases, leaving 4 bases of the junction unmatched. CDR3 sequence reads: CASSFRLAGAYNEQFF. CDR3 bases: TGTGCCAGCAGCTTTCGACTAGCGGGGGCTTACAATGAGCAGTTCTTC. The full variable domain, with the rest looked up from reference TRBV5-4 and TRBJ2-1, is ETGVTQSPTHLIKTRGQQVTLRCSSQSGHNTVSWYQQALGQGPQFIFQYYREEENGRGNFPPRFSGLQFPNYSSELNVNALELDDSALYLCASSFRLAGAYNEQFFGPGTRLTVL.

The rearrangement joins TRBV5-4 to TRBJ2-7, with a possible D match to TRBD1 (5 bases). The CDR3 has 14 residues. V gave up 5 bases and J gave up 2 bases, with 14 bases separating them. Germline V gene data show CDR1 as SGHNT and CDR2 as YYREEE (reference sequence). CDR3 DNA: TGTGCCAGCAGTTCGCAGGGTTTCACCTACGAGCAGTACTTC. As protein: CASSSQGFTYEQYF.

This chain links TRBV4-2 with TRBJ2-1, with D uncertain. CDR1 and CDR2 from the germline V gene are LGHNA and YNFKEQ. Trimming shortened V by 0 bases and J by 3 bases, and 3 bases separated the two germline ends. The CDR3 is 13 amino acids. The CDR3 DNA reads TGTGCCAGCAGCCAAGATAGCTACAATGAGCAGTTCTTC. Amino acid sequence: CASSQDSYNEQFF.

As DNA, the CDR3 is TGTGCCAGCTCCCCGGACAGGGAGATCCATGGCTACACCTTC. Its protein is CASSPDREIHGYTF. The chain joins TRBV18 to TRBJ1-2; 8 bases line up with TRBD1. The CDR3 totals 14 residues. Germline values: CDR1 KGHSH, CDR2 LQKENI. The V segment lost 6 bases and the J segment 6 bases; nucleotides outside the gene matches: 9.